The rows below give T cell receptor beta chains drawn from one sample of a study of OX40 agonist ivuxolimab in advanced cancers. Profiled with immunoSEQ multiplex PCR; TCRdb holds only in-frame clones, not every one. This sample has roughly 70,000 clones, with approximately 80% found just once. Sample: CD4+ or CD8+ T cells sorted from blood, taken in a trial of the OX40 agonist ivuxolimab. These receptors originate from an adult with an advanced solid tumor such as melanoma, head and neck, liver or kidney cancer. The CDR3 runs from the conserved cysteine through the conserved F or W. A D gene is named only where the DNA matches it firmly. Size values are once, few and many counts, or a class for expanded clones, and some rows have none.

.	few	TRBV5-1	TRBJ1-5	12	TGCGCCAGTACCACAGGGAATCAGCCCCAGCATTTT	CASTTGNQPQHF
.	.	TRBV18	TRBJ1-3	15	TGTGCCAGCTCACCACGGGGGGCTACTGGAAACACCATATATTTT	CASSPRGATGNTIYF
.	.	TRBV6-1	TRBJ2-2	13	TGTGCCACTACCTCGCGAGGGGGCGGGGAGCTGTTTTTT	CATTSRGGGELFF
.	.	TRBV5-1	TRBJ2-2	16	TGCGCCAGCAGCTCTCTAGCGACTACGAACACCGGGGAGCTGTTTTTT	CASSSLATTNTGELFF
TRBD2	.	TRBV7-2	TRBJ2-3	14	TGTGCCAGCAGCTTGGGAGGGGCCGGGGATACGCAGTATTTT	CASSLGGAGDTQYF
TRBD1	.	TRBV29-1	TRBJ2-2	14	TGCAGCGTTCCCGGGACAGGGAAGACCGGGGAGCTGTTTTTT	CSVPGTGKTGELFF
.	once	TRBV19	TRBJ2-3	15	TGTGCCAGTGGGGCCTTTATGAGGGGCACAGATACGCAGTATTTT	CASGAFMRGTDTQYF
.	.	TRBV4-1	TRBJ2-7	16	TGCGCCAGCAGCCAAGATAGGAACGGGGGCCCCTACGAGCAGTACTTC	CASSQDRNGGPYEQYF
.	.	TRBV6-4	TRBJ1-6	14	TGTGCCAGCAGTGACGGCGGGGAAAATTCACCCCTCCACTTT	CASSDGGENSPLHF
.	.	TRBV21-1	TRBJ2-7	15	TGTGCCAGCAGCAAGGCACCAGTACTATCCTACGAGCAGTACTTC	CASSKAPVLSYEQYF
TRBD2	.	TRBV10-3	TRBJ2-5	16	TGTGCCATCGGAGTGGGCATTAGCGGGGAACAAGAGACCCAGTACTTC	CAIGVGISGEQETQYF
.	.	TRBV2	TRBJ1-1	16	TGTGCCAGCAGTGAATCTCAGGGACGCATGAACACTGAAGCTTTCTTT	CASSESQGRMNTEAFF
TRBD2	.	TRBV6-5	TRBJ2-5	15	TGTGCCAGCAGACGTAGCGGGGGGGCCTTGGAGACCCAGTACTTC	CASRRSGGALETQYF